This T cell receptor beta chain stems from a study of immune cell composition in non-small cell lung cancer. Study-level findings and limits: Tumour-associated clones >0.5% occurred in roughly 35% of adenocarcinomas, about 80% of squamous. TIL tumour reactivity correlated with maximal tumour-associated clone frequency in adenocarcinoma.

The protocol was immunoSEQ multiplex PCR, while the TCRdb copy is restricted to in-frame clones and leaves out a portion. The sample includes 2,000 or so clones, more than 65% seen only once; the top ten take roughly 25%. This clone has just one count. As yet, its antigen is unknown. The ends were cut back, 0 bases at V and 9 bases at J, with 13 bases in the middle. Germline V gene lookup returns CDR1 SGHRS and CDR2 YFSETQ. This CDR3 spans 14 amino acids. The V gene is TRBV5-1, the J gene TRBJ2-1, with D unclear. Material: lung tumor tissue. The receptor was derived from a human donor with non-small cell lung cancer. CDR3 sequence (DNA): TGCGCCAGCAGCTTGGCCGAACAGCCCATTGAGCAGTTCTTC. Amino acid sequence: CASSLAEQPIEQFF.